This T cell receptor (beta chain) was recorded in a study of blood T cell repertoires in COVID-19. Looking at the study overall: The origin of the acute and convalescent COVID-19 samples was the United States, Italy and Spain. PBMCs, B-cell-depleted T cells, or T cells provided the cDNA or gDNA that made up the material.

How the authors handled the data: Nucleated cell number was recorded as an estimate derived from reference gene primer amplification. Profiled with immunoSEQ multiplex PCR; TCRdb holds only in-frame clones, not every one. The DNA was the basis for D and trimming; V, J and clone size are from that table. The sample holds 100,000 to 150,000 clones, roughly three quarters seen once. Germline lookup yields CDR1 LNHDA and CDR2 SQIVND (reference sequence). The CDR3 has 16 amino acids. Trimming took 5 bases from V and 7 from J, leaving 21 bases between them. This TCR was sampled from a man aged 35 to 55 with active or convalescent COVID-19. The sequenced sample consisted of peripheral blood. The chain combines TRBV19 with TRBJ1-5; D is perhaps TRBD1 (6 bases). The CDR3: CASSRRGAQERQPQHF. CDR3 bases: TGTGCCAGTAGTCGCCGGGGGGCACAGGAGCGCCAGCCCCAGCATTTT. Drawing the rest from reference TRBV19 and TRBJ1-5, the complete variable domain is DGGITQSPKYLFRKEGQNVTLSCEQNLNHDAMYWYRQDPGQGLRLIYYSQIVNDFQKGDIAEGYSVSREKKESFPLTVTSAQKNPTAFYLCASSRRGAQERQPQHFGDGTRLSIL.